These T cell receptor beta chains were read from a single sample in a study of vaccination and CD4 T cells after COVID-19. MiXCR, applied by TCRdb to the PCR reads, yields one record per CDR3 protein. This sample yields more than 15,000 distinct CDR3 sequences, of which over 45% are seen a single time; just over 20% belongs to the top ten. These TCRs' antigens remain unknown. The sample consisted of CD4+ T cells from blood, cultured in vitro, taken about 7 months after SARS-CoV-2 vaccination. These receptors originate from a human donor who had recovered from COVID-19. Each CDR3 is given with its conserved first and last residue. A D gene is named only where the DNA matches it firmly. Clone sizes are given selectively: once, few, many, or a class where the clone is expanded.

D | J | size | V | CDR3 | DNA
- | TRBJ2-7 | - | TRBV19 | CASSIGGRPTYEQYF | TGTGCCAGTAGTATTGGGGGACGTCCGACCTACGAGCAGTACTTC
- | TRBJ2-1 | - | TRBV11-3 | CASSLGQISSEEQFF | TGTGCCAGCAGCCTCGGACAGATCTCCTCTGAGGAGCAGTTCTTC
- | TRBJ1-1 | - | TRBV7-2 | CASNTVGQSNTEAFF | TGTGCCAGCAACACCGTTGGGCAGTCGAACACTGAAGCTTTCTTT
- | TRBJ2-3 | - | TRBV20-1 | CSARDAQGRTDTQYF | TGCAGTGCTAGAGATGCCCAGGGACGCACAGATACGCAGTATTTT
- | TRBJ2-7 | once | TRBV29-1 | CSVEDPRGRAYEQYF | TGCAGCGTTGAGGACCCCCGGGGTAGGGCCTACGAGCAGTACTTC
TRBD2 | TRBJ2-3 | - | TRBV7-7 | CASSPLGGRTDTQYF | TGTGCTAGCAGCCCACTCGGGGGGAGGACAGATACGCAGTATTTT
TRBD2 | TRBJ2-1 | few | TRBV20-1 | CSASILAGYNEQFF | TGCAGTGCTAGTATACTAGCGGGGTACAATGAGCAGTTCTTC
TRBD1 | TRBJ2-7 | - | TRBV20-1 | CSARDPGQGRSYEQYF | TGCAGTGCTAGAGATCCGGGACAGGGACGCTCCTACGAGCAGTACTTC
- | TRBJ2-5 | - | TRBV9 | CASSWDPRETQYF | TGTGCCAGCAGTTGGGACCCAAGGGAGACCCAGTACTTC
- | TRBJ1-1 | - | TRBV5-4 | CASSLAISGNTEAFF | TGTGCCAGCAGCTTGGCCATCAGCGGGAACACTGAAGCTTTCTTT
- | TRBJ2-1 | - | TRBV6-2/TRBV6-3 | CASSLASISYNEQFF | TGTGCCAGCAGCCTAGCGTCTATATCCTACAATGAGCAGTTCTTC
TRBD1 | TRBJ2-7 | once | TRBV29-1 | CSVERLGTGAFYEQYF | TGCAGCGTTGAACGGTTGGGGACAGGGGCCTTCTACGAGCAGTACTTC
TRBD2 | TRBJ2-7 | - | TRBV7-8 | CASSYGGRVHEQYF | TGTGCCAGCAGCTACGGCGGGAGGGTCCACGAGCAGTACTTC
- | TRBJ2-2 | few | TRBV20-1 | CSATRDGNTGELFF | TGCAGTGCTACCCGGGACGGCAACACCGGGGAGCTGTTTTTT
TRBD1 | TRBJ2-7 | few | TRBV7-9 | CASSLFGGQAYEQYF | TGTGCCAGCAGCCTCTTCGGCGGACAGGCCTACGAGCAGTACTTC
- | TRBJ2-3 | - | TRBV24-1 | CATSESGFTDTQYF | TGTGCCACCAGTGAATCGGGGTTCACAGATACGCAGTATTTT
- | TRBJ2-7 | - | TRBV15 | CATSGGNYEQYF | TGTGCCACCAGCGGGGGGAACTACGAGCAGTACTTC
- | TRBJ1-2 | - | TRBV5-6 | CASSLGVRPNYGYTF | TGTGCCAGCAGCTTGGGTGTCCGGCCTAACTATGGCTACACCTTC
- | TRBJ2-7 | - | TRBV19 | CASRQGLSNEQYF | TGTGCCAGTAGACAGGGCCTATCGAACGAGCAGTACTTC
- | TRBJ2-7 | - | TRBV12-3/TRBV12-4 | CASSLFLYEQYF | TGTGCCAGCAGTTTGTTCCTTTACGAGCAGTACTTC